This TCR beta chain was recorded in a study of T-cell reconstitution after alpha-beta-depleted transplantation in children. Study-wide results and caveats: It was reported that alpha-beta T cells came from several hundred expanded graft clones (about two months after transplant).

From germline, CDR1 is SGDLS and CDR2 YYNGEE. This CDR3 comprises 13 residues. J lost 15 bases, V lost 2 bases, and 8 bases had no gene match. This clonotype was observed a handful of times. Its specificity is not known. As it was prepared, the TCRbeta library received unique molecular identifiers. MiXCR was run by TCRdb on the PCR reads, yielding one entry per CDR3 protein. The sample consists of roughly 50,000 distinct CDR3 sequences, 40% to 45% of them appearing once. The receptor was isolated from a male patient aged 10 to 17 who had a stem cell transplant for acute lymphoblastic leukemia, so the T cells may come from the graft donor. This rearrangement joins TRBV9 to TRBJ2-1, with TRBD1 matching over 10 bases. The starting material was PBMCs, mostly from graft donor cells, obtained 360 days after TCRalphabeta/CD19-depleted stem cell transplant. CDR3 nucleotides: TGTGCCAGCAGCGTCCTCGGACAGGGGGTAGTGTTCTTC. It encodes CASSVLGQGVVFF.